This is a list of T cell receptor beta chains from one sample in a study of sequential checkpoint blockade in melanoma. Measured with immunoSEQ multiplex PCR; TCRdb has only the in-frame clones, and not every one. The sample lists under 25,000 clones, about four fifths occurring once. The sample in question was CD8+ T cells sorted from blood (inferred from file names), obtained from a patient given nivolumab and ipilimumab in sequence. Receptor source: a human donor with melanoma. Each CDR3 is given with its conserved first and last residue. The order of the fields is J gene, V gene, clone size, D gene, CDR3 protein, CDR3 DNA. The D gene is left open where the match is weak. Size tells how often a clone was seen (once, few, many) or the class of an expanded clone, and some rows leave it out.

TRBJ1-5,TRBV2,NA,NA,CASSAGPKGNQPQHF,TGTGCCAGCAGTGCAGGGCCGAAGGGCAATCAGCCCCAGCATTTT
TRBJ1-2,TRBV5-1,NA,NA,CASSLTAGESYTF,TGCGCCAGCAGCTTGACGGCAGGGGAAAGCTACACCTTC
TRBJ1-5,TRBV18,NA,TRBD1,CASSLMTGANQPQHF,TGTGCCAGCTCATTAATGACAGGGGCTAATCAGCCCCAGCATTTT
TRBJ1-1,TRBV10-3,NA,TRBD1,CAIRATGGENTEAFF,TGTGCCATCAGGGCCACAGGGGGCGAGAACACTGAAGCTTTCTTT
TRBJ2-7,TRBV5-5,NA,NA,CASSLHGREGEQYF,TGTGCCAGCAGCTTGCATGGTCGGGAAGGCGAGCAGTACTTC
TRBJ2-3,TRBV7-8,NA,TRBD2,CASSFRTSGSSRDTQYF,TGTGCCAGCAGCTTTCGGACTAGCGGGAGCTCCAGAGATACGCAGTATTTT
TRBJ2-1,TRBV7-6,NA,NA,CASSLTGSYNEQFF,TGTGCCAGCAGCTTAACGGGATCCTACAATGAGCAGTTCTTC
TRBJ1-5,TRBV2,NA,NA,CASSSTLVQPQHF,TGTGCCAGCAGTTCCACGCTAGTGCAGCCCCAGCATTTT
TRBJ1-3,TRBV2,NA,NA,CASRRGGMNSGNTIYF,TGTGCCAGCAGGAGGGGGGGAATGAACTCTGGAAACACCATATATTTT
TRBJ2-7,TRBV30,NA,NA,CAWNFGGSEQYF,TGTGCCTGGAATTTTGGGGGGTCCGAGCAGTACTTC
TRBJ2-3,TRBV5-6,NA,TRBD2,CASSLRTSGFPLQYF,TGTGCCAGCAGCTTGAGGACTAGCGGGTTCCCCCTTCAGTATTTT
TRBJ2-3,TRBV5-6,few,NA,CASSFQRTSTDTQYF,TGTGCCAGCAGCTTTCAACGGACTAGCACAGATACGCAGTATTTT
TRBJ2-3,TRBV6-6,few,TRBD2,CASSYETSGTDTQYF,TGTGCCAGCAGTTACGAGACTAGCGGCACAGATACGCAGTATTTT
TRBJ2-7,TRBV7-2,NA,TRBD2,CASSLAARYEQYF,TGTGCCAGCAGTCTAGCGGCAAGGTACGAGCAGTACTTC
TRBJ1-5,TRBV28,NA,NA,CASKAFTDSNQPQHF,TGTGCCAGCAAGGCCTTCACAGATAGCAATCAGCCCCAGCATTTT
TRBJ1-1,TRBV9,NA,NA,CASGREGEAFF,TGTGCCAGCGGGCGGGAAGGTGAAGCTTTCTTT
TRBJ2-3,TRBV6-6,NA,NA,CASSSSGIISTQYF,TGTGCCAGCAGTTCATCGGGAATAATTAGTACGCAGTATTTT
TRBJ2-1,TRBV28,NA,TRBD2,CASSSSSGAYNEQFF,TGTGCCAGCAGCTCCTCTAGCGGCGCCTACAATGAGCAGTTCTTC
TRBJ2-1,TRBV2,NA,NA,CASSETSPYNEQFF,TGTGCCAGCAGTGAAACTAGCCCGTACAATGAGCAGTTCTTC
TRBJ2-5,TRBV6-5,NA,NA,CASRLDYGQETQYF,TGTGCCAGCAGGCTCGACTACGGCCAAGAGACCCAGTACTTC
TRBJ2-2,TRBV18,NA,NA,CASSPLSGLNTGELFF,TGTGCCAGCTCCCCCCTTTCAGGATTGAACACCGGGGAGCTGTTTTTT
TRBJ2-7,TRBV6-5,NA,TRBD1,CASSYNRGPAYEQYF,TGTGCCAGCAGTTACAACAGGGGACCGGCCTACGAGCAGTACTTC
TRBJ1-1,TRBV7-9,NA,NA,CASSPRQNTEAFF,TGTGCCAGCAGCCCCCGACAGAACACTGAAGCTTTCTTT
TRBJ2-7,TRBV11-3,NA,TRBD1,CASSLAGGGGYEQYF,TGTGCCAGCAGCTTAGCAGGGGGCGGTGGGTACGAGCAGTACTTC
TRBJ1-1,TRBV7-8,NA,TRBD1,CASSTKGQGAFAEAFF,TGTGCCAGCAGCACTAAAGGACAGGGGGCTTTTGCTGAAGCTTTCTTT
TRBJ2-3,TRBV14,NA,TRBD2,CASSRRLAGADTQYF,TGTGCCAGCAGCCGAAGACTAGCGGGAGCAGATACGCAGTATTTT
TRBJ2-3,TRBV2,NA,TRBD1,CASSGQGNMDTQYF,TGTGCCAGCAGTGGACAGGGAAATATGGATACGCAGTATTTT
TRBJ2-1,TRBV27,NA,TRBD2,CASSPAGRVGFDEQFF,TGTGCCAGCAGTCCCGCCGGGAGGGTGGGATTCGATGAGCAGTTCTTC
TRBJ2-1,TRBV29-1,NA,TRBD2,CSVDRTSGYNEQFF,TGCAGCGTTGACAGGACTAGCGGCTACAATGAGCAGTTCTTC
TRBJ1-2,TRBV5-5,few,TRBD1,CASSPARDSINYGYTF,TGTGCCAGCAGCCCCGCCCGGGACAGCATTAACTATGGCTACACCTTC
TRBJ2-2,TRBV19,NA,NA,CASSTLSGTPTGELFF,TGTGCCAGTAGTACGCTTTCCGGGACACCCACCGGGGAGCTGTTTTTT
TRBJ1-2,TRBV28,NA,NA,CASRTTADYGYTF,TGTGCCAGCAGAACTACAGCGGACTATGGCTACACCTTC
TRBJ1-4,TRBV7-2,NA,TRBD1,CASSSPTGYKEKLFF,TGTGCCAGCAGCTCACCGACAGGGTATAAGGAAAAACTGTTTTTT
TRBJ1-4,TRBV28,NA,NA,CASSFGGFNEKLFF,TGTGCCAGCAGTTTTGGGGGCTTTAATGAAAAACTGTTTTTT
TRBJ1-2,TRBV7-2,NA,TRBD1,CASSPSSDRANYGYTF,TGTGCCAGCAGCCCTTCTTCGGACAGGGCTAACTATGGCTACACCTTC
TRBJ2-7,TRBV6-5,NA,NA,CASQGGGSYEQYF,TGTGCCAGCCAAGGGGGGGGCTCCTACGAGCAGTACTTC
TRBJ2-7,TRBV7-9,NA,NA,CASSLVPGYWDEQYF,TGTGCCAGCAGCTTAGTTCCAGGTTATTGGGACGAGCAGTACTTC
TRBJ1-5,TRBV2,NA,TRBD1,CASSLTGVDQPQHF,TGTGCCAGCAGCTTGACAGGGGTGGATCAGCCCCAGCATTTT
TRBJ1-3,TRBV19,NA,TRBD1,CASSISTGGHRNTIYF,TGTGCCAGTAGTATATCGACAGGGGGCCATCGTAACACCATATATTTT
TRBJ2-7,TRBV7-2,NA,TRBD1,CASSLTGNEQYF,TGTGCCAGCAGCCTGACAGGGAACGAGCAGTACTTC
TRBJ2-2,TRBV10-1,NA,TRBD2,CASSESPGRAAGELFF,TGCGCCAGCAGTGAGTCGCCCGGGAGGGCCGCCGGGGAGCTGTTTTTT
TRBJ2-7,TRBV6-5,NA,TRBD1,CASRDRGDGEQYF,TGTGCCAGCAGAGACAGGGGTGATGGGGAGCAGTACTTC